This record concerns one TCR beta chain sequence. Profiling relied on immunoSEQ multiplex PCR, and the TCRdb table lists in-frame clones only, not all of them. The sample has 30,000 to 45,000 clones, more than 85% seen once; the top ten hold approximately 12%. This entry comes from a study of T cell changes during pregnancy in multiple sclerosis. The V gene's germline CDR1 is LNHNV and CDR2 YYDKDF (reference sequence). Germline trimming cut 7 bases from V and 3 bases from J; bases unmatched to any gene: 5. The CDR3 is 13 amino acids. J is TRBJ2-7 and V is TRBV15, with TRBD1 identical over 8 bases. The receptor was derived from a female donor with multiple sclerosis, enrolled in a pregnancy study. The input for sequencing was CD8+ T cells from peripheral blood mononuclear cells, taken in the first trimester of pregnancy. The CDR3 DNA is TGTGCCACCATGACAGGGGACGACTACGAGCAGTACTTC. Protein product: CATMTGDDYEQYF.